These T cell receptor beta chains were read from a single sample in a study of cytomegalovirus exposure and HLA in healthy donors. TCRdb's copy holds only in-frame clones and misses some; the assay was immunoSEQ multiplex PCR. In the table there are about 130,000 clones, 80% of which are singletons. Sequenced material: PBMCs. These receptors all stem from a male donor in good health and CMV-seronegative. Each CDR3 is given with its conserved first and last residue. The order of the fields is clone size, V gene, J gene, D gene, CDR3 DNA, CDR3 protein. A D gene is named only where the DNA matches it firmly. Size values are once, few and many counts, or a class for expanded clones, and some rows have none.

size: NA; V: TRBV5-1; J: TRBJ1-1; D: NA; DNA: TGCGCCAGCAGCTTGGTGGGGGGGGGACTTCTGAACACTGAAGCTTTCTTT; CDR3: CASSLVGGGLLNTEAFF
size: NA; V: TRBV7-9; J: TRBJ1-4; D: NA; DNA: TGTGCCAGCAGCACTCCCACAGCTCGAAATGAAAAACTGTTTTTT; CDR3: CASSTPTARNEKLFF
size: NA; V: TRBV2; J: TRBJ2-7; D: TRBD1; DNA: TGTGCCAGCAAGGACAGGGGTATTGACGAGCAGTACTTC; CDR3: CASKDRGIDEQYF
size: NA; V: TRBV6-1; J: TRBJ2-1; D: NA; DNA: TGTGCCAGCAGTGAGACCGCCCTGGGGCTCAATGAGCAGTTCTTC; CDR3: CASSETALGLNEQFF
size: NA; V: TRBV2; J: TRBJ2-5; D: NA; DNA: TGTGCCAGCAGTGTAGGAAGGGAGGAAGAGACCCAGTACTTC; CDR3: CASSVGREEETQYF
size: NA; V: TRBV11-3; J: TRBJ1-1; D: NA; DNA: TGTGCCAGCAGCTTAGGGGCCGGAGGGGTGAACACTGAAGCTTTCTTT; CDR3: CASSLGAGGVNTEAFF
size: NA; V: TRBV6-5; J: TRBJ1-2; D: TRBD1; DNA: TGTGCCAGCAGTGAATGGGACAGTAACTATGGCTACACCTTC; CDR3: CASSEWDSNYGYTF
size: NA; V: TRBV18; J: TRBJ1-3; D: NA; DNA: TGTGCCAGCTCAACACAGCGCTCTGGAAACACCATATATTTT; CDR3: CASSTQRSGNTIYF
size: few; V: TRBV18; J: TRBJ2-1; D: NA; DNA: TGTGCCAGCTCACCGGGGGGCTACAATGAGCAGTTCTTC; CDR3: CASSPGGYNEQFF
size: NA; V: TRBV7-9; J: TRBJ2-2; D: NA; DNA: TGTGCCAGCAGCCTTCGGGAGTTGAGCGGGGAGCTGTTTTTT; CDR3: CASSLRELSGELFF
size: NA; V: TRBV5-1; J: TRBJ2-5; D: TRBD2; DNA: TGCGCCAGCAGCTTGGGGGAGGGAAGGAAGACCCAGTACTTC; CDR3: CASSLGEGRKTQYF
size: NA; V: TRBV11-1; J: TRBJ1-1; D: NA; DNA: TGTGCCAGCAGCTTTAATGGGAGGACTGAAGCTTTCTTT; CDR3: CASSFNGRTEAFF
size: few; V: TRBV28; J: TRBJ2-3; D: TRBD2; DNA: TGTGCCAGCAGGTCCCTAGCGGGGGGGCGGACGCAGTATTTT; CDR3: CASRSLAGGRTQYF
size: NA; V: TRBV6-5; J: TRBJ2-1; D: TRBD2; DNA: TGTGCTTCATCCGGCGGGAGAAATGAGCAGTTCTTC; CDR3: CASSGGRNEQFF
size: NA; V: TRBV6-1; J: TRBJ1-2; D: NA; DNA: TGTGCCAGCAGTCCCGCCGCAGGGCGCAATGGCTACACCTTC; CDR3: CASSPAAGRNGYTF
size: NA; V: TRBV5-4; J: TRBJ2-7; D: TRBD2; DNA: TGTGCCAGCGGGACTAGCGGGGTATACGAGCAGTACTTC; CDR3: CASGTSGVYEQYF
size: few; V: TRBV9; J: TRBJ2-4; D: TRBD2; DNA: TGTGCCAGCAGCGCCGGACTAGCGGGAGGATCCGCCAAAAACATTCAGTACTTC; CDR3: CASSAGLAGGSAKNIQYF
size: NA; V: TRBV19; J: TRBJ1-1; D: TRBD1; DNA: TGTGCCAGTATTCCGACGGACAGGGGGAACACTGAAGCTTTCTTT; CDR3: CASIPTDRGNTEAFF
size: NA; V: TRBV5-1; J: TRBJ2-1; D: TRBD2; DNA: TGCGCCAGCAGCTTGCGACTATCCGGGACTAGCGGGAGCGGCCCTCAGTTCTTC; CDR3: CASSLRLSGTSGSGPQFF
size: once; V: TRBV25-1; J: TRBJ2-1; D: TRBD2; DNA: TGTGCCAGCAGTGGAGGACTAGCGGGGGGTAAGTTCTTC; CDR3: CASSGGLAGGKFF
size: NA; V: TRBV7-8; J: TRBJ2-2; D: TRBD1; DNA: TGTGCCAGCAGCCCACAGACAGGGGGCGCGGTAAACACCGGGGAGCTGTTTTTT; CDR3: CASSPQTGGAVNTGELFF
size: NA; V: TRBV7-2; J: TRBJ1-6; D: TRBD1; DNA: TGTGCCAGCACCCTGGCGACAGGGAATTCACCCCTCCACTTT; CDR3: CASTLATGNSPLHF
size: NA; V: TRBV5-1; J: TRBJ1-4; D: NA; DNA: TGCGCCAGCAGGTTGGGCGGAGGGGCGAATGAAAAACTGTTTTTT; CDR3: CASRLGGGANEKLFF
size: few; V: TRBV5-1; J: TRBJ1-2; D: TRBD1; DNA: TGCGCCAGCAGCTCCCCGGTAACCGGGACAGGTCCCTCTAACTATGGCTGCACCTTC; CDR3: CASSSPVTGTGPSNYGCTF
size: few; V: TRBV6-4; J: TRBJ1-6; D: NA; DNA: TGTGCCAGCAGTGAGAACAGGGAAAATTCACCCCTCCACTTT; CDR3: CASSENRENSPLHF
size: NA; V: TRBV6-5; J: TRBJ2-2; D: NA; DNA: TGTGCCAGCAGGGAAGGGGGCACCGGGGAGCTGTTTTTT; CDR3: CASREGGTGELFF
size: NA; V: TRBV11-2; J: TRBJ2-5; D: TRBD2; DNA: TGTGCCAGCAGCCCGGGACTAGCGGGAGGAGGCCAAGAGACCCAGTACTTC; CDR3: CASSPGLAGGGQETQYF
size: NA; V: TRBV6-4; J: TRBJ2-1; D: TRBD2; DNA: TGTGCCAGCAGTGAACTAGCGGGGGGCGGGAATGAGCAGTTCTTC; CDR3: CASSELAGGGNEQFF
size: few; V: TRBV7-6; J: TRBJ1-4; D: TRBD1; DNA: TGTGCCAGCAGCTTAGCGGGACAGCTGTTTTTT; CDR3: CASSLAGQLFF
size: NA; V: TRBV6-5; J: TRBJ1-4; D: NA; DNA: TGTGCCAGCAGTTACGCGTCGACTGTAGGAACGAAACTGTTTTTT; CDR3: CASSYASTVGTKLFF
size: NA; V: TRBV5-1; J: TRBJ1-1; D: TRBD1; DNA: TGCGCCAGCAGCAGCCCCCCGGGACAGGGGGCATCTGAAGCTTTCTTT; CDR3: CASSSPPGQGASEAFF
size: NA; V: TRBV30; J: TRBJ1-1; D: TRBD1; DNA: TGTGCCTGGACGGGACAGACAAGGAACACTGAAGCTTTCTTT; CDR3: CAWTGQTRNTEAFF
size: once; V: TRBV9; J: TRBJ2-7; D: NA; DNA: TGTGCCAGCAGCGTAGCTGACAGCTCCTACGAGCAGTACTTC; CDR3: CASSVADSSYEQYF
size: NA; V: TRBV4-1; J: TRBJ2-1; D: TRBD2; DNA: TGCGCCAGCAGCCCGGTAGCGGGAGGGTACATCAATGAGCAGTTCTTC; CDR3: CASSPVAGGYINEQFF
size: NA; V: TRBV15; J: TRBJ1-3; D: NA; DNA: TGTGCCACCAGCAGAGACACAGGGATAGGTGGAAACACCATATATTTT; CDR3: CATSRDTGIGGNTIYF
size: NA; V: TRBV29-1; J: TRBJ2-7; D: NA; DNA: TGCAGCGTTCTTGTCAGCGGAGGACTCTACGAGCAGTACTTC; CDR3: CSVLVSGGLYEQYF
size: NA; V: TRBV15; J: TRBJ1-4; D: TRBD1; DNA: TGTGCCACCAGCATTAGGGACAGGCCAAATGAAAAACTGTTTTTT; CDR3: CATSIRDRPNEKLFF
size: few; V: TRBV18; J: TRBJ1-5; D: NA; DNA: TGTGCCAGCTCACCGGGGAGGGGTGACAATCAGCCCCAGCATTTT; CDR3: CASSPGRGDNQPQHF
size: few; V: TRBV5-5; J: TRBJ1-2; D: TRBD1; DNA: TGTGCCAGCAGCCTGGGACAGGGAGAGGGCTACACCTTC; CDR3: CASSLGQGEGYTF
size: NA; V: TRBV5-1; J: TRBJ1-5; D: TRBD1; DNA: TGCGCCAGCAGCCCCGGGACAGGGATCGTCGGTCAGCCCCAGCATTTT; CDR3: CASSPGTGIVGQPQHF
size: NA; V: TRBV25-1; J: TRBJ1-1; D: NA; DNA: TGTGCCAGCACCGGAGGGGATGAAGCTTTCTTT; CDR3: CASTGGDEAFF
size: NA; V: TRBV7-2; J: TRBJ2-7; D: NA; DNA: TGTGCCAGCAGCTTAGTATTGGGCGAGCAGTACTTC; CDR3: CASSLVLGEQYF
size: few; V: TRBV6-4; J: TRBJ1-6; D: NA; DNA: TGTGCCAGCAGTGACGGGACAAATTCACCCCTCCACTTT; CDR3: CASSDGTNSPLHF
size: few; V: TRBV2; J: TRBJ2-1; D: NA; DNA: TGTGCCAGCAGTGATTTAAGGGGCAATGAGCAGTTCTTC; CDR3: CASSDLRGNEQFF
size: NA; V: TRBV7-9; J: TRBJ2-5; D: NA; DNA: TGTGCCAGCAGCTTCGGGACACAAGAGACCCAGTACTTC; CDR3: CASSFGTQETQYF
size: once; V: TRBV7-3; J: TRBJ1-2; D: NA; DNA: TGTGCCAGCAGCAGAGACAGTTCTAACTATGGCTACACCTTC; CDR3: CASSRDSSNYGYTF
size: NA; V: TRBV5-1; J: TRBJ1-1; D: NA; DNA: TGCGCCAGCAGCTCACAGGGAATTAACACTGAAGCTTTCTTT; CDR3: CASSSQGINTEAFF
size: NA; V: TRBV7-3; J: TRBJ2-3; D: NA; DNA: TGTGCCAGCAGCTTCGGACAGCGCCTATATTTT; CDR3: CASSFGQRLYF
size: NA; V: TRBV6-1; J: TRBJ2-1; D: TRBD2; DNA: TGTGCCAGCGGGCGGGAGGGCTCCTACAATGAGCAGTTCTTC; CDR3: CASGREGSYNEQFF
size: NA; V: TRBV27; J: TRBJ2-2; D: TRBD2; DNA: TGTGCCAGCAACCCGAGGACTAGCGGTTCCATCAACACCGGGGAGCTGTTTTTT; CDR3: CASNPRTSGSINTGELFF
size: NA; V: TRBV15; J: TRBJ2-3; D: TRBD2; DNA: TGTGCCACCAGCAGAAATTTCGGGACTAGCGGGAGACGGACAGATACGCAGTATTTT; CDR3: CATSRNFGTSGRRTDTQYF
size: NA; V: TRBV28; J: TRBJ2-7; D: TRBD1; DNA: TGTGCCAGCAGCCCCGGGACAGGGCCCGAGCAGTACTTC; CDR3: CASSPGTGPEQYF
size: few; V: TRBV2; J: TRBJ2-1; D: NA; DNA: TGTGCCAGCAGTGAGAGGGCATCCGGCAATGAGCAGTTCTTC; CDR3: CASSERASGNEQFF
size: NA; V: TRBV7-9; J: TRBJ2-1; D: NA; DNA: TGTGCCAGCAGCTTAGCGGAAGGGGTCTCCAATGAGCAGTTCTTC; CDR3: CASSLAEGVSNEQFF
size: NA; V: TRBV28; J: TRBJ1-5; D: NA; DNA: TGTGCCAGCACGGTTGCCTTCGATAGCAATCAGCCCCAGCATTTT; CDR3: CASTVAFDSNQPQHF
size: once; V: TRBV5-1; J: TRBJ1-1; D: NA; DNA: TGCGCCAGCAGCTTGAAAGGGGATCGGAACACTGAAGCTTTCTTT; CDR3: CASSLKGDRNTEAFF
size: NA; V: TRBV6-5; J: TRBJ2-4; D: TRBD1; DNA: TGTGCCAGCAGTGCCCAGACAGGGATGGACATTCAGTACTTC; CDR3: CASSAQTGMDIQYF